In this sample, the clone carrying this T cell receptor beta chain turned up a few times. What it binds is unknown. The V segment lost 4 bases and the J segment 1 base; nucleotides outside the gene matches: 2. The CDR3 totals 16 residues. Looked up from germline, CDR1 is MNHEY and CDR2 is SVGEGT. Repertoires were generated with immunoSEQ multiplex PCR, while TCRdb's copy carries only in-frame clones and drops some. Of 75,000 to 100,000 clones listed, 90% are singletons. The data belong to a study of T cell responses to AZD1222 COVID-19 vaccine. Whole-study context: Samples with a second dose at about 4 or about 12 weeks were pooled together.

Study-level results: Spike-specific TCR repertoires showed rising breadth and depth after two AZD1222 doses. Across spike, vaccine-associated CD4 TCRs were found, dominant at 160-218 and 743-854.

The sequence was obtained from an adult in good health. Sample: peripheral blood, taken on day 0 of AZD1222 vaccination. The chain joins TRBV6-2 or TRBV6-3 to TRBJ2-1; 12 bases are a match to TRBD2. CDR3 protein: CASSSGLAGSYNEQFF. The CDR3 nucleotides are TGTGCCAGCAGTTCAGGACTAGCGGGATCCTACAATGAGCAGTTCTTC.